A single sample is the source of the 18 T cell receptor beta chains below, sequenced in a study of OX40 agonist ivuxolimab in advanced cancers. Produced via immunoSEQ multiplex PCR; TCRdb's table is partial and in-frame only. The sample has around 62,000 clones; around 84% are singletons. The material was CD4+ or CD8+ T cells sorted from blood, obtained in a trial of the OX40 agonist ivuxolimab. These receptors were obtained from an adult with an advanced solid tumor such as melanoma, head and neck, liver or kidney cancer.

The V gene is TRBV6-5, the J gene TRBJ2-7; 9 bases fit TRBD1. V lost 6 bases to trimming and J lost 6 bases; unmatched junction nucleotides: 6. Per germline, CDR1 MNHEY and CDR2 SVGAGI. CDR3 size: 13 residues. CDR3 DNA: TGTGCCAGCAGCCGGGGACAGGGAGGCGAGCAGTACTTC. It encodes CASSRGQGGEQYF.

The CDR3 DNA follows: TGTGCCAGTATAGGGGACAGGGCGAACACCGGGGAGCTGTTTTTT. The encoded protein is CASIGDRANTGELFF. This chain links TRBV19 with TRBJ2-2; 9 nucleotides agree with TRBD1. Germline-derived CDR1 and CDR2 are LNHDA and SQIVND (reference sequence). The length of the CDR3 is 15 residues. With 7 bases clipped from V and 0 bases from J, the junction kept 3 bases outside the gene matches.

V is TRBV7-2 and J is TRBJ2-1, with unresolved D. This CDR3 spans 17 amino acids. Trimming stripped 1 base from V and 4 bases from J, with 17 bases between. The germline V gene encodes CDR1 SGHTA and CDR2 FQGNSA. The CDR3 reads CASSLGGTNQQYNEQFF. The CDR3 DNA sequence: TGTGCCAGCAGCTTAGGCGGTACCAATCAACAGTACAATGAGCAGTTCTTC. Complete variable domain (other parts from reference TRBV7-2 and TRBJ2-1): GAGVSQSPSNKVTEKGKDVELRCDPISGHTALYWYRQSLGQGLEFLIYFQGNSAPDKSGLPSDRFSAERTGGSVSTLTIQRTQQEDSAVYLCASSLGGTNQQYNEQFFGPGTRLTVL.

This clone was found a few times. The rearrangement joins TRBV2 to TRBJ2-1; the D gene is possibly TRBD2 (6 bases). CDR3 length: 14 residues. V was trimmed by 6 bases and J by 3 bases, leaving 12 bases between them. Germline assignment: CDR1 SNHLY and CDR2 FYNNEI. The CDR3 region has the DNA TGTGCCAGCAGGCCGGCTAGCGTCTACAATGAGCAGTTCTTC. This translates into CASRPASVYNEQFF.

This clone was detected only a few times. The chain carries TRBV4-3 and TRBJ2-2; D is ambiguous. V lost 0 bases to trimming and J lost 0 bases, with 8 bases between them. The CDR3 loop spans 16 amino acids. Germline loops: CDR1 LGHNA, CDR2 YSLEER. The CDR3, as DNA: TGCGCCAGCAGCCAAGATTCAGCCGCGAACACCGGGGAGCTGTTTTTT. It translates to CASSQDSAANTGELFF.

V is TRBV2 and J is TRBJ2-6; 12 bases are shared with TRBD2. J was trimmed by 4 bases and V by 5 bases; bases with no gene match: 18. The CDR3 contains 21 residues. Germline assignment: CDR1 SNHLY and CDR2 FYNNEI. CDR3 sequence: CASSPGAGASGRARGANVLTF. The CDR3 DNA reads TGTGCCAGCAGTCCCGGAGCGGGGGCTAGCGGGAGGGCTAGGGGGGCCAACGTCCTGACTTTC.

V gene TRBV28 combines with J gene TRBJ1-2; D unresolved. Germline values: CDR1 MDHEN, CDR2 SYDVKM. The CDR3 has 12 residues. Trimming took off 2 bases at V and 4 bases at J, with 5 bases between the two ends. The CDR3 region has the DNA TGTGCCAGCAGTTTAATGGCCTATGGCTACACCTTC. This sequence encodes CASSLMAYGYTF.

This rearrangement joins TRBV19 to TRBJ2-1; no definite D call. CDR3 length: 15 amino acids. CDR1 and CDR2 (germline): LNHDA, SQIVND (reference sequence). V lost 2 bases and J lost 9, with 17 bases in between. The CDR3 nucleotides are TGTGCCAGTAGTATAATGAGGTTGACGAAAGTTGAGCAGTTCTTC. Amino acid sequence: CASSIMRLTKVEQFF.

A few counts support this clone. The V gene is TRBV30, the J gene TRBJ1-1, with a weak D call TRBD1 (5 bases). V lost 7 bases, J lost 3 bases, and 12 bases lay in between. The germline V gene encodes CDR1 GTSNPN and CDR2 SVGIG (reference sequence). The CDR3 contains 12 residues. The CDR3: CAFTRGDTEAFF. Written as DNA, the CDR3 is TGTGCCTTCACCCGGGGGGACACTGAAGCTTTCTTT. The full variable domain, in which reference TRBV30 and TRBJ1-1 provide the parts outside the CDR3, is SQTIHQWPATLVQPVGSPLSLECTVEGTSNPNLYWYRQAAGRGLQLLFYSVGIGQISSEVPQNLSASRPQDRQFILSSKKLLLSDSGFYLCAFTRGDTEAFFGQGTRLTVV.

The J gene is TRBJ2-1, the V gene TRBV14; TRBD1 matches at 9 bases. The length of the CDR3 is 16 residues. The V segment lost 5 bases and the J segment 2 bases; nucleotides outside the gene matches: 7. CDR1 and CDR2 (germline): SGHDN, FVKESK. The CDR3 spells CASSSRTGDTYNEQFF. As DNA, the CDR3 is TGTGCCAGCAGCTCAAGGACAGGGGACACCTACAATGAGCAGTTCTTC.

This clone was picked up a small number of times. This chain uses TRBV5-6 with TRBJ2-7; TRBD1 aligns across 10 bases. The CDR3 covers 15 residues. V lost 8 bases to trimming and J lost 4 bases; unmatched junction nucleotides: 12. Germline V CDR1 and CDR2: SGHDT, YYEEEE. CDR3 region: CARADTGTGDYEQYF. CDR3 bases: TGTGCCAGGGCCGATACCGGGACAGGGGATTACGAGCAGTACTTC.

The gene calls are TRBV2 and TRBJ2-3, with D uncertain. Trimming removed 6 bases at V and 1 base at J, with 11 bases between. Germline CDR1 and CDR2: SNHLY and FYNNEI. The CDR3 contains 14 residues. The CDR3 region is CASRDMSGTDTQYF. As DNA, the CDR3 is TGTGCCAGCAGGGATATGTCCGGCACAGATACGCAGTATTTT.

The V gene is TRBV7-2, the J gene TRBJ1-1, with TRBD1 matching over 9 bases. Germline V lookup: CDR1 SGHTA, CDR2 FQGNSA. J gave up 4 bases and V 2 bases, and 11 bases lay outside the gene matches. The CDR3 extends over 17 amino acids. The CDR3 DNA sequence: TGTGCCAGCAGCTTAAGAGGGACAGGGTCTGAAGCCACTGAAGCTTTCTTT. This translates into CASSLRGTGSEATEAFF.

The chain has TRBV6-5 and TRBJ2-2; 8 bases align to TRBD2. V shed 2 bases and J 7 bases; nucleotides not matched to a gene: 6. This CDR3 contains 15 residues. Germline-derived CDR1 and CDR2 are MNHEY and SVGAGI. The CDR3 loop reads CASSYRTSMVGELFF. DNA of the CDR3: TGTGCCAGCAGTTACCGGACTAGCATGGTCGGGGAGCTGTTTTTT.

The CDR3 bases are TGTGCCATCAGGGGGGCCGAGCAGTACTTC. Translation: CAIRGAEQYF. V is TRBV10-3 and J is TRBJ2-7; a weak D match, TRBD1 (6 bases). Germline V CDR1 and CDR2: ENHRY, SYGVKD. The CDR3 extends over 10 amino acids. Trimming took 6 bases from V and 6 from J, leaving 6 bases between them.

The chain employs TRBV27 and TRBJ2-2, with D unclear. Trimming took 4 bases from V and 7 from J, leaving 7 bases between them. The CDR3 is made up of 12 amino acids. Per the germline V gene, CDR1 is MNHEY and CDR2 is SMNVEV (reference sequence). CDR3: CASSSIGGELFF. Here the CDR3 DNA reads TGTGCCAGCAGTTCAATTGGCGGGGAGCTGTTTTTT.

This chain links TRBV4-3 with TRBJ2-3; 8 bases line up with TRBD2. Germline CDR1 LGHNA, CDR2 YSLEER. V shed 4 bases, J shed 0 bases, and the junction held 3 bases outside the gene matches. The CDR3 runs to 15 residues. CDR3 bases: TGCGCCAGCAGCCCGGGACTAGGGAGCACAGATACGCAGTATTTT. Translation gives CASSPGLGSTDTQYF.

The gene calls are TRBV5-6 and TRBJ2-3; the D gene could be TRBD1 or TRBD2 (5 bases each). Trimming stripped 0 bases from V and 9 bases from J, with 8 bases between. Germline CDR1 is SGHDT and CDR2 is YYEEEE. The CDR3 sequence is 12 residues long. CDR3 region: CASSLARDTQYF. CDR3 DNA sequence: TGTGCCAGCAGCTTGGCTAGGGACACGCAGTATTTT.